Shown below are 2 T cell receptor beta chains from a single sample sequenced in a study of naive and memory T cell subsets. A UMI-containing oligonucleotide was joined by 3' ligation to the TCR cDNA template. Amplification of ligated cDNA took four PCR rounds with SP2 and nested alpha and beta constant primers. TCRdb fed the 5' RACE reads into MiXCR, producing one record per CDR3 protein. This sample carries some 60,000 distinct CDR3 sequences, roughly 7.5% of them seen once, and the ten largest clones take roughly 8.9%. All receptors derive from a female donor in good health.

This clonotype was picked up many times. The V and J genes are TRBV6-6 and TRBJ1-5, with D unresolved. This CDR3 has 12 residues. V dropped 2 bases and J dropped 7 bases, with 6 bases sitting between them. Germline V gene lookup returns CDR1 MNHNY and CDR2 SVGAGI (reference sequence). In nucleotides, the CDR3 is TGTGCCAGCAGTTACGCTGGCCAGCCCCAGCATTTT. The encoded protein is CASSYAGQPQHF.

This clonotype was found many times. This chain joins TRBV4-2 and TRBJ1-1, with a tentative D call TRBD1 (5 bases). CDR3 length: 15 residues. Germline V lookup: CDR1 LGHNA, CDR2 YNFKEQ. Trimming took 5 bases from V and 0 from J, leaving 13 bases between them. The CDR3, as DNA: TGTGCCAGCAGCGCGCGACAGAGCCTGAACACTGAAGCTTTCTTT. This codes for CASSARQSLNTEAFF.